This entry features one TCR beta chain sequence. Its antigen is not identified. Clones were sequenced by immunoSEQ multiplex PCR, and TCRdb holds only the in-frame ones, with some missing. This table holds 27,000 or so clones, approximately 80% found once. This specimen comes from a study of a mutant IDH1 vaccine in newly diagnosed glioma. Study at large: All eight of the vaccinations patients received fell in weeks 1, 3, 5, 7, 11, 15, 19 and 23. Patients were started on vaccination 4-6 weeks after radiotherapy alone, or with temozolomide cycles. Prior therapy was radiotherapy, temozolomide, or both; most received both.

The time point denotes: week 5, during vaccination. Vaccine doses each comprised 300 ug of mutant IDH1 20-mer peptide, with topical imiquimod. Study-level points and caveats: Pseudoprogression appeared independent of alterations in top peripheral clonotypes.

Looked up from germline, CDR1 is KGHSH and CDR2 is LQKENI. CDR3 size: 15 residues. Trimming cost V 5 bases and J 3 bases; bases outside gene matches: 6. The source of this sequence is a man aged 35-49 years with glioma. Some clones in this sample may be carry-over from other donors' samples. The chain joins TRBV18 to TRBJ1-4; 7 nucleotides agree with TRBD1. The source material was PBMCs, sampled from a glioma patient whose treatment included an IDH1 peptide vaccine. DNA of the CDR3: TGTGCCAGCTCATCCGCGACAGGGTCTAATGAAAAACTGTTTTTT. It yields the protein CASSSATGSNEKLFF. The whole variable domain, remainder taken from reference TRBV18 and TRBJ1-4, is NAGVMQNPRHLVRRRGQEARLRCSPMKGHSHVYWYRQLPEEGLKFMVYLQKENIIDESGMPKERFSAEFPKEGPSILRIQQVVRGDSAAYFCASSSATGSNEKLFFGSGTQLSVL.